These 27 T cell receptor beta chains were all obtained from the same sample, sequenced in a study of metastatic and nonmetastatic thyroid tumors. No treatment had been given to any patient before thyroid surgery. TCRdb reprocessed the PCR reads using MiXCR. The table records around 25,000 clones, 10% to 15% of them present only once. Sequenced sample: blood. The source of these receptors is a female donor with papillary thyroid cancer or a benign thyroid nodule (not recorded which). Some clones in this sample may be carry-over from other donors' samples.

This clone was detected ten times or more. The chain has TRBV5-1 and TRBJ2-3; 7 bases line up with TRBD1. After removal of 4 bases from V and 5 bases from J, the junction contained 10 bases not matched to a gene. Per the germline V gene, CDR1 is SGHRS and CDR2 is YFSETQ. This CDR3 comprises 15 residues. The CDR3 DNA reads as TGCGCCAGCAGCACACGGACAGGTCAAAGAGATACGCAGTATTTT. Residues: CASSTRTGQRDTQYF.

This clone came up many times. The CDR3 coding sequence is TGCAGTGCTAGTGTTTGGTTGTTTGGGCTAATTGGTTTCTTT. Translated, it gives CSASVWLFGLIGFF. The chain uses TRBV20-1 and TRBJ1-1, with D unclear. Germline loops: CDR1 DFQATT, CDR2 SNEGSKA (reference sequence). Between the trimmed V and J ends, which lost 3 bases and 13 bases, there was a span of 24 bases. The CDR3 is 14 amino acids.

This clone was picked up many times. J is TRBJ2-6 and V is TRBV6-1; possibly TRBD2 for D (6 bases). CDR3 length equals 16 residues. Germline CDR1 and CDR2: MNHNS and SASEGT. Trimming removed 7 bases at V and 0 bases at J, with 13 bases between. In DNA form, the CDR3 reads TGTGCCAGCATTCCGGGACTGACCTCTGGGGCCAACGTCCTGACTTTC. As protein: CASIPGLTSGANVLTF.

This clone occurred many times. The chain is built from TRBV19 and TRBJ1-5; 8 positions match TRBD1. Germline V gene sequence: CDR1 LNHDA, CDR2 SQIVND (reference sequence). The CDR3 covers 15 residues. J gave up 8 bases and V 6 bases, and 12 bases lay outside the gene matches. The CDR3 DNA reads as TGTGCCAGTAGGGACGGGGGCAGGGGGCCTGAGCCCCAGCATTTT. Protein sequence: CASRDGGRGPEPQHF.

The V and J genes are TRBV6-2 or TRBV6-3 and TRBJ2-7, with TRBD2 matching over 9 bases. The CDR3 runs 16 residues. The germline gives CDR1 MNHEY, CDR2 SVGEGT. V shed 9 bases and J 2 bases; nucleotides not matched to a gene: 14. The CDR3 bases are TGTGCCAGAAGTAACCTGGAGCGGGAGGTACCCTACGAGCAGTACTTC. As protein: CARSNLEREVPYEQYF.

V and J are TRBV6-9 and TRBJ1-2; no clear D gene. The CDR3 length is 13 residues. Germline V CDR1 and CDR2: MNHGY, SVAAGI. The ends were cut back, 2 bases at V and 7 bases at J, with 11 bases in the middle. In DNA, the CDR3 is TGTGCCAGCAGTTATGACCCTCGGTTTGGCTACACCTTC. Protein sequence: CASSYDPRFGYTF.

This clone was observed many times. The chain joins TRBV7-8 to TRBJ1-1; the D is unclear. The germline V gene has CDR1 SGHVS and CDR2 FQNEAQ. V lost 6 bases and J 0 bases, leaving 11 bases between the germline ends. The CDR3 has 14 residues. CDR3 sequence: CASSYYRVNTEAFF. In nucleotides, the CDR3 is TGTGCCAGCAGTTACTACCGGGTGAACACTGAAGCTTTCTTT.

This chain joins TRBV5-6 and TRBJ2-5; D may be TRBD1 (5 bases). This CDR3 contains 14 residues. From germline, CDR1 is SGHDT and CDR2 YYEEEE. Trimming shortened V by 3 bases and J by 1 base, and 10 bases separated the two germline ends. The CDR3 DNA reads TGTGCCAGCAGCTCTGGACAAGGCCAAGAGACCCAGTACTTC. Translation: CASSSGQGQETQYF.

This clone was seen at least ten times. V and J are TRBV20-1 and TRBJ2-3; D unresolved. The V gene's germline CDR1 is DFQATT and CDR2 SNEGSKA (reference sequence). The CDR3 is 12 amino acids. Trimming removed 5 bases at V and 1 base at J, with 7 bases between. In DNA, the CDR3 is TGCAGTGCTCCTATTGGCACAGATACGCAGTATTTT. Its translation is CSAPIGTDTQYF.

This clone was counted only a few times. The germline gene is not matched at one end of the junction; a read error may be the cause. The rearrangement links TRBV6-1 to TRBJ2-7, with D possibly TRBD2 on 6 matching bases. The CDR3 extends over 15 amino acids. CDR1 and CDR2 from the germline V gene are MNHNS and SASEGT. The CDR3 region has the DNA TGTGCCAGCATAAGGGCGATTAGCGGTACCTACGAGCATTACTTC. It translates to CASIRAISGTYEHYF.

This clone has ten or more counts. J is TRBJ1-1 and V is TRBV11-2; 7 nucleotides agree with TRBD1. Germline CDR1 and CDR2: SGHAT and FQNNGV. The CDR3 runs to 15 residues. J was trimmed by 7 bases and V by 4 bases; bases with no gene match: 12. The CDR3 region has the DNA TGTGCCAGCAGCTCCGTGAGGGGGCCGGGCCATGAAGCTTTCTTT. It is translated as CASSSVRGPGHEAFF.

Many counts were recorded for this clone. In nucleotides, the CDR3 is TGTGCCAGCAGTACCACCGGGACTAGCGGGAGTACCGGGGAGCTGTTTTTT. It yields the protein CASSTTGTSGSTGELFF. The genes are TRBV12-3 or TRBV12-4 and TRBJ2-2; 14 bases fit TRBD2. This CDR3 is built from 17 residues. V dropped 5 bases and J dropped 5; count of bases not matched to a gene: 7.

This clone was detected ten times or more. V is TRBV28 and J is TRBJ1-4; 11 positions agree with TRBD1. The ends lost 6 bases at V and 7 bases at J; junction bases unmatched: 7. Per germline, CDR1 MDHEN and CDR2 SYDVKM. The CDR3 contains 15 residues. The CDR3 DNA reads TGTGCCAGCAGCAGCCCCGGGACAGGGGGTGAAAAACTGTTTTTT. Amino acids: CASSSPGTGGEKLFF.

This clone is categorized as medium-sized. The CDR3 region is CASSLYGGVLSYEQYF. CDR3 DNA sequence: TGTGCCAGCAGCTTATACGGTGGCGTTCTCTCCTACGAGCAGTACTTC. The chain joins TRBV7-2 to TRBJ2-7; D gene ambiguous. The CDR3 covers 16 residues. Deletions cut 2 bases from V and 0 bases from J, with 14 bases between. The germline V gene has CDR1 SGHTA and CDR2 FQGNSA.

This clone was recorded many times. CDR3: CASSINYGYTF. The CDR3 DNA reads TGTGCCAGCAGTATCAACTATGGCTACACCTTC. The genes are TRBV28 and TRBJ1-2; D uncertain. The CDR3 covers 11 residues. Germline CDR1 is MDHEN and CDR2 is SYDVKM. The germline V and J ends were trimmed by 5 bases and 2 bases, with 3 bases remaining between them.

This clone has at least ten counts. The CDR3 protein is CASSLRDTGELFF. The DNA of the CDR3 is TGTGCCAGCAGCTTAAGGGACACCGGGGAGCTGTTTTTT. This chain links TRBV11-3 with TRBJ2-2; the D is unclear. V dropped 2 bases and J dropped 3 bases, with 4 bases sitting between them. Germline CDR1 reads SGHNT; CDR2 reads YENEEA. The length of the CDR3 is 13 residues.

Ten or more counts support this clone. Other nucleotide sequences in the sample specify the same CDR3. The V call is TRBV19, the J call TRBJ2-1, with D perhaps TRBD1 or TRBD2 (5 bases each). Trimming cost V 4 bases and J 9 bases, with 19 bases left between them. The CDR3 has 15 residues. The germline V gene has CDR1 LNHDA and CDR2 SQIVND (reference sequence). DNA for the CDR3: TGTGCCAGTAGTAGTTTGGGGACCCTTAATGGTGAGCAGTTCTTC. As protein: CASSSLGTLNGEQFF.

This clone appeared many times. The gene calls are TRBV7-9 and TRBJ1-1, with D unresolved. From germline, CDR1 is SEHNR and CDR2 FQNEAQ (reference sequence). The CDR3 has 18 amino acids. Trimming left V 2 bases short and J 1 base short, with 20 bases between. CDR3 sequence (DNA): TGTGCCAGCAGCTTAATAAAGGTTCCTGGGAGGAGGAACACTGAAGCTTTCTTT. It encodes CASSLIKVPGRRNTEAFF.

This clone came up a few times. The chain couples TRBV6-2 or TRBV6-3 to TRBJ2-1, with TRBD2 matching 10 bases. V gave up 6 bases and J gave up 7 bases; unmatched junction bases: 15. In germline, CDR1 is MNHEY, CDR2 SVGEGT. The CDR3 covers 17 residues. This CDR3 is CASSPRFGTSGINEQFF. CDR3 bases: TGTGCCAGCAGCCCAAGATTCGGTACTAGCGGGATAAATGAGCAGTTCTTC.

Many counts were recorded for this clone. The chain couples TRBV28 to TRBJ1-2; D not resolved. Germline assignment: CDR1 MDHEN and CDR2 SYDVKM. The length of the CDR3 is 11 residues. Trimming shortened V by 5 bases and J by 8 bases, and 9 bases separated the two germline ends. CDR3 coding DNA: TGTGCCAGCAGTGACGAAGGAGGCTACACCTTC. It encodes CASSDEGGYTF.

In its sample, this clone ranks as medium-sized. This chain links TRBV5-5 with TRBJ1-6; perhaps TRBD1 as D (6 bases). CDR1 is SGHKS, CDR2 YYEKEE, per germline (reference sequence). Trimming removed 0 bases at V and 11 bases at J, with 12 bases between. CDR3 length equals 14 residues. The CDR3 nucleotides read TGTGCCAGCAGCTTGGAGGGAGGGGGGACACCCCTCCACTTT. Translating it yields CASSLEGGGTPLHF.

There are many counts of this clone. In DNA form, the CDR3 reads TGTGCCATCGGGGGGTACACAGATACGCAGTATTTT. Translating it yields CAIGGYTDTQYF. The chain joins TRBV10-3 to TRBJ2-3; possible D gene TRBD2, 6 bases. The CDR3 loop spans 12 amino acids. CDR1 and CDR2 (germline): ENHRY, SYGVKD. V lost 8 bases to trimming and J lost 2 bases, with 8 bases between them.

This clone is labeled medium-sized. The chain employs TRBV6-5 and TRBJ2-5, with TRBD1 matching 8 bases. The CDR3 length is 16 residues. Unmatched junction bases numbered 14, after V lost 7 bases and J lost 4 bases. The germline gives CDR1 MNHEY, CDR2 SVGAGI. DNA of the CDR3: TGTGCCAGCACCTTACTCGACAGGGGTATGGGAGAGACCCAGTACTTC. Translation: CASTLLDRGMGETQYF.

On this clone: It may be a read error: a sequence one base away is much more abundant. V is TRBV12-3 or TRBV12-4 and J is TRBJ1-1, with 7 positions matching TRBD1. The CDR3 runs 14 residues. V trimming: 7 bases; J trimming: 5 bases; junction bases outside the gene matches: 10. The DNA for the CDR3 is TGTGCCAGCATCCCTACAGGGGTTAGAACTGAAGCTTTCTTT. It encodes CASIPTGVRTEAFF.

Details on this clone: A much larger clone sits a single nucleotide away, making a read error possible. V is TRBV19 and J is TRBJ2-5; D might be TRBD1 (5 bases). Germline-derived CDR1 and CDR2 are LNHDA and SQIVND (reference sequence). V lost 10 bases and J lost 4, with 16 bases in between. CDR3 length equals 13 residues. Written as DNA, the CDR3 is TGTGCCACTAATCAGGGTATGGTAGAGACCCAGTACTTC. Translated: CATNQGMVETQYF.

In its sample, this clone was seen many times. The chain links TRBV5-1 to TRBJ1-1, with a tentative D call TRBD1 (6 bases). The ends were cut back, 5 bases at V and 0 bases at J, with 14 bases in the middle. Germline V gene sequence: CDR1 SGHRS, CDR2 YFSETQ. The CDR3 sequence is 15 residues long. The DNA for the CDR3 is TGCGCCAGCAGGCCTTTCGACAGGATGAACACTGAAGCTTTCTTT. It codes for CASRPFDRMNTEAFF.

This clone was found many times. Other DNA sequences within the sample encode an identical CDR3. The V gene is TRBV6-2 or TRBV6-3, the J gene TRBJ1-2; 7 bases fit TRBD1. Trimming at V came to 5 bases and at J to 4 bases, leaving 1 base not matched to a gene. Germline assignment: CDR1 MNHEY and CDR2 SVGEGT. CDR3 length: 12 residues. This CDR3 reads CASSRDSYGYTF. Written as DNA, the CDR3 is TGTGCCAGCAGTCGGGACAGCTATGGCTACACCTTC.